These T cell receptor beta chains were read from a single sample in a study of siplizumab effects on memory and regulatory T cells. Some clones are missing from TCRdb's copy, which holds only in-frame ones; the method was immunoSEQ multiplex PCR. The table lists approximately 60,000 clones, around 96% of them singletons. The sequenced material came from naive CD8+ T cells sorted from blood. These receptor sequences come from a human donor in good health. Both conserved end residues are part of each CDR3. Each record gives: V gene, J gene, D gene, clone size, CDR3 DNA, CDR3 protein. The D gene is left open where the match is weak. Clone size appears in some rows only: once, few, many, or a class for an expanded clone.

TRBV5-1	TRBJ2-1	.	.	TGCGCCAGTGGCCTCTTAAGCTCCTACAATGAGCAGTTCTTC	CASGLLSSYNEQFF
TRBV7-3	TRBJ2-1	TRBD2	.	TGTGCCAGCAGCTTATTGGCGGGGGGGCCCAATGAGCAGTTCTTC	CASSLLAGGPNEQFF
TRBV27	TRBJ2-7	TRBD1	.	TGTGCCAGCAGTTTCCGGGACAGGGGTTACGAGCAGTACTTC	CASSFRDRGYEQYF
TRBV5-1	TRBJ1-1	.	few	TGCGCCAGCAGGACGAGCGGGGTAGGGGGGAACACTGAAGCTTTCTTT	CASRTSGVGGNTEAFF
TRBV7-9	TRBJ2-7	.	.	TGTGCCAGCAGCCAATTTGTAGGGCCTGGGGGCTCCTACGAGCAGTACTTC	CASSQFVGPGGSYEQYF
TRBV6-6	TRBJ2-1	.	.	TGTGCCAGCAGTTACGGGGCGGTTTACAATGAGCAGTTCTTC	CASSYGAVYNEQFF
TRBV4-1	TRBJ1-2	.	.	TGCGCCAGCAGCCAATCGTCCGGACAGCCAAAATTTTATGGCTACACCTTC	CASSQSSGQPKFYGYTF
TRBV6-5	TRBJ2-4	TRBD2	.	TGTGCCAGCAGTTACGGGACTAGCGCTATTCAGTACTTC	CASSYGTSAIQYF
TRBV5-1	TRBJ2-7	.	.	TGCGCCAGCACCTCCCTCGGTTTGGACGAGCAGTACTTC	CASTSLGLDEQYF
TRBV2	TRBJ2-3	.	.	TGTGCCAGCGTGGGAATTACTAGCACAGATACGCAGTATTTT	CASVGITSTDTQYF
TRBV4-1	TRBJ1-2	.	.	TGCGCCAGCAGCCAAGCCTTACAGGGCGGCCTTGACTATGGCTACACCTTC	CASSQALQGGLDYGYTF
TRBV5-6	TRBJ2-3	.	.	TGTGCCAGCAGCTTCGGGTTCGGGTTAGATACGCAGTATTTT	CASSFGFGLDTQYF
TRBV27	TRBJ2-3	TRBD1	.	TGTGCCAGCAGCCTAACCATGCGACAGGGGGCTGAGACAGATACGCAGTATTTT	CASSLTMRQGAETDTQYF
TRBV7-6	TRBJ2-6	.	.	TGTGCCAGCAGCTCAGGGAAGTCGGGGGCCAACGTCCTGACTTTC	CASSSGKSGANVLTF
TRBV5-4	TRBJ2-2	.	.	TGTGCCAGCAGCCCACAGGACAGCACTGAGCTGTTTTTT	CASSPQDSTELFF
TRBV4-1	TRBJ2-3	TRBD2	.	TGCGCCAGCAGCCATCAGACTAGCGGGGGGGCATTGCAGTATTTT	CASSHQTSGGALQYF
TRBV21-1	TRBJ2-1	.	.	TGTGCCAGCAGCCCTTCGGGGGGGACTCGGCGGGAGCAGTTCTTC	CASSPSGGTRREQFF
TRBV7-3	TRBJ2-1	.	.	TGTGCCAGCAGCTTAAAACTAGCTACCCTCAATGAGCAGTTCTTC	CASSLKLATLNEQFF
TRBV7-9	TRBJ2-7	.	.	TGTGCCAGCAGCTCCGAAAGCTCCTACGAGCAGTACTTC	CASSSESSYEQYF
TRBV12-5	TRBJ2-2	.	.	TGTGCTAGTGGTGGCCCCAACGGGGAGCTGTTTTTT	CASGGPNGELFF
TRBV19	TRBJ2-5	.	.	TGTGCCAGTAGTATAGTTGACACCCAAGAGACCCAGTACTTC	CASSIVDTQETQYF
TRBV10-1	TRBJ1-1	.	.	TGCGTCAGCAGTCTCGGACACAACACTGAAGCTTTCTTT	CVSSLGHNTEAFF
TRBV14	TRBJ2-3	.	once	TGTGCCAGCAGCCAAGGGCCGGCAGGGGAGTCAGATACGCAGTATTTT	CASSQGPAGESDTQYF
TRBV6-1	TRBJ2-3	.	.	TGTGCCAGCACTACGATCGACGGTGCAGATACGCAGTATTTT	CASTTIDGADTQYF
TRBV11-2	TRBJ1-2	.	.	TGTGCCAGCAGCCCCGACAACTATGGCTACACCTTC	CASSPDNYGYTF
TRBV9	TRBJ2-7	.	.	TGTGCCAGCAGCGTACAGGACACCTACGAGCAGTACTTC	CASSVQDTYEQYF
TRBV4-3	TRBJ2-2	.	.	TGCGCCAGCAGCCAAGGATCGAGGCAACTAACCGGGGAGCTGTTTTTT	CASSQGSRQLTGELFF
TRBV6-1	TRBJ2-2	.	.	TGTGCCAGCAGGATAGACAGGTTGGGTACCGGGGAGCTGTTTTTT	CASRIDRLGTGELFF
TRBV9	TRBJ1-1	.	.	TGTGCCAGCAGCGTCCGGGGCAACACTGAAGCTTTCTTT	CASSVRGNTEAFF
TRBV29-1	TRBJ2-1	TRBD1	.	TGCAGCGTTGAAGGGGGACAGGGTTGGGAGCAGTTCTTC	CSVEGGQGWEQFF
TRBV28	TRBJ1-6	.	.	TGTGCCAGCAGCCCCGAGGGCACAGGATATAATTCACCCCTCCACTTT	CASSPEGTGYNSPLHF
TRBV29-1	TRBJ2-3	.	.	TGCAGCGTTGTACCCCCCACAGATACGCAGTATTTT	CSVVPPTDTQYF
TRBV27	TRBJ2-2	.	.	TGTGCCAGCACCGGAGGGACCCTCACCGGGGAGCTGTTTTTT	CASTGGTLTGELFF
TRBV13	TRBJ2-1	.	.	TGTGCCAGCAGCATTCAGGGATACAATGAGCAGTTCTTC	CASSIQGYNEQFF
TRBV27	TRBJ1-2	.	.	TGTGCCAGCAGTGCCTCTATTCCCACATTGGGTTCGGCTAACTATGGCTACACCTTC	CASSASIPTLGSANYGYTF
TRBV4-2	TRBJ2-3	TRBD2	.	TGTGCCAGCAGCCAAGAACTAGCGGGGGGCACAGATACGCAGTATTTT	CASSQELAGGTDTQYF
TRBV28	TRBJ2-7	TRBD1	.	TGTGCCAGCAGTTTTATATCCGGGACAGCCTCGCAGTACTTC	CASSFISGTASQYF
TRBV4-3	TRBJ2-1	.	once	TGCGCCAGCAGTCAGACCTTAGGGCCACTAATTCGGGAGCAGTTCTTC	CASSQTLGPLIREQFF
TRBV19	TRBJ2-5	.	.	TGTGCCAGTAGTAACTATCAAGAGACCCAGTACTTC	CASSNYQETQYF
TRBV9	TRBJ1-2	.	.	TGTGCCAGCACCCCAGAGGGGTACGATGGCTACACCTTC	CASTPEGYDGYTF
TRBV9	TRBJ2-5	.	.	TGTGCCAGCAGCGTAGAGGTTAGCGGTCAAGAGACCCAGTACTTC	CASSVEVSGQETQYF